This T cell receptor (beta chain) was captured in a study of CXCR3-negative and CXCR3-positive naive CD8 T cells. A note on this clonotype: Its target is not known.

The authors made the TRB cDNA libraries by 5' RACE using UMI labels. Reanalyzing the 5' RACE reads, TCRdb keeps one entry per CDR3 protein, without DNA. This sample's table reports under 70,000 distinct CDR3 sequences. Study-wide points: Hydrophobicity was higher for TRB CDR3s found in CXCR3-positive naive cells than in CXCR3-negative naive cells.

Sequenced input: naive CXCR3+ CD8+ T cells from blood. Subset noted: CD45RO-CCR7+CD27+CD95- naive CD8+ T cells expressing CXCR3 (TNR3+). The TCR was taken from a human donor in good health. Some clones in this sample may be carry-over from other donors' samples.

The CDR3 is CSVETGGAYEQYF. The rearrangement links TRBV29-1 to TRBJ2-7; checking the TCRdb D call of TRBD1 is not possible without DNA. CDR1 is SQVTM and CDR2 is ANQGSEA in the germline V gene. The CDR3 covers 13 residues.